Sequencing of this TCR beta chain was carried out in a study of identical twins (dated by TCRdb to the mid-2010s). Regarding the complete study: The study deep-sequenced TCR alpha and beta repertoires from monozygotic twins, unrelated adults of various ages and cord blood to test whether fetal clonotypes persist. To rule out contamination, replicate twin experiments were performed at different times with different library preparation protocols.

Remarks on this clonotype: Its antigen target is currently unknown. Qualities for individual bases were not recorded, and no much larger clone is one base off.

The protocol used for the library was 5' RACE. The run used an Illumina HiSeq 2000. Template switching added a universal primer binding site, and the final cDNA carried a unique molecular identifier that allowed TCR cDNA molecules to be counted accurately. Specific primers in the conserved constant-segment region were used to synthesize first-strand cDNA for TCR alpha and beta chains. To control for contamination, each cDNA library was double barcoded with a SMART-Mk sample barcode plus Illumina barcodes. TruSeq adapter sequences, together with Illumina sample barcodes, were added in two successive PCR steps. The TCR alpha and beta cDNA libraries were sequenced on the Illumina HiSeq platform using custom primers. Per the authors' processing: MiGEC was used to process raw reads and extract unique molecular identifiers, and MiXCR was used to find CDR3 positions. For each individual, recombination models were inferred using an EM algorithm with the repgenHMM and IGoR tools. The analysis of shared clonotypes was done with the tcR package in R, with sharing normalized by the product of cloneset sizes. Out-of-frame nonproductive sequences were analyzed to study raw recombination free of thymic and clonal selection effects. The raw public reads went through TCRdb reprocessing: fastp at Q25, MiXCR clone calling, in-frame beta chains kept. Each entry is one CDR3 protein sequence, shown with its most common DNA and genes. The V and J calls and clone size are TCRdb's, not the authors'. This sample has some 500,000 distinct CDR3 sequences in its table, and approximately 14% of those were observed once. The ten largest make up approximately 0.52% of the sample.

Compared with germline, V lacks 5 bases and J lacks 0 bases; bases without a gene match: 5. From the cysteine up to the phenylalanine, the CDR3 has a length of 16 residues. Of all the DNA, just the CDR3 is kept, 48 bases in frame from base 1. Reading the germline V gene gives CDR1 SGHNT and CDR2 YENEEA. The paper's findings and limits, for the study overall: Fewer insertions were carried by abundant cord blood beta clonotypes, a similar but weaker trend appeared in young adult naive repertoires, and no such trend appeared in memory repertoires. Because the same donors could not be followed over many years, the conclusions relied on cross-sectional statistical analysis. In beta out-of-frame sequences, excess twin sharing was weaker, because having fewer shared sequences lowered the signal-to-noise ratio. In monozygotic twins, recombination models systematically underestimated out-of-frame TCR alpha sharing, but the models matched the sharing seen between unrelated individuals. Invariant T cells such as MAIT and iNKT could partly confound zero-insertion analyses, though diverse VJ usage argued against this for most clonotypes. Compared with coincidental sharing between unrelated individuals, out-of-frame TCR alpha sequences shared between twins had an excess of sequences with low generation probability.

Every donor in the study was a healthy Caucasian. Three pairs of female monozygotic twins, all aged about 18 to 29 years, made up the twin cohort. Positive isolation kits from Invitrogen were used to isolate CD4+ and CD8+ T cell populations. In addition, the sample was reused for a study of yellow fever vaccine responses in identical twins. The second paper further reports: The authors reported that the T cell response to vaccination in identical twins appeared partly convergent and partly personalized. The study precisely tracked vaccine-responding T cell clones in identical twins.

Sequencing was carried out using CD4+ T cells sorted from blood. The source of this sequence is a woman in her late teens or twenties in good health. The chain joins TRBV11-3 to TRBJ2-3; 10 junctional bases match TRBD1. The CDR3 corresponds to CASSEGQGLSTDTQYF. Read as DNA, the sequence is TGTGCCAGCAGCGAGGGACAGGGGTTAAGCACAGATACGCAGTATTTT.